These T cell receptor beta chains were read from a single sample in a study of T cell responses to AZD1222 COVID-19 vaccine. Only in-frame clones appear in the TCRdb table, and some are missing; sequencing was by immunoSEQ multiplex PCR. The sample consists of approximately 120,000 clones, approximately 88% of them appearing once. This material consisted of peripheral blood, taken on day 0 of AZD1222 vaccination. The receptors come from an adult in good health. Each CDR3 is given with its conserved first and last residue. The D gene is left open where the match is weak. Where a row states a size, it is once, few, many or the class of an expanded clone; other rows omit it.

V: TRBV24-1
J: TRBJ2-1
size: once
D: TRBD2
CDR3: CATSDSPGRGGGSYNEQFF
DNA: TGTGCCACCAGTGATTCTCCGGGACGCGGGGGGGGCTCCTACAATGAGCAGTTCTTC

V: TRBV19
J: TRBJ2-6
size: .
D: .
CDR3: CASNRPGSSGANVLTF
DNA: TGTGCCAGTAACCGTCCAGGGTCCTCTGGGGCCAACGTCCTGACTTTC

V: TRBV19
J: TRBJ1-5
size: .
D: TRBD1
CDR3: CASSGQGGNQPQHF
DNA: TGTGCCAGTAGTGGACAGGGGGGCAATCAGCCCCAGCATTTT

V: TRBV5-1
J: TRBJ2-5
size: .
D: TRBD2
CDR3: CASSLGSSGVKTQYF
DNA: TGCGCCAGCAGCTTGGGATCTAGCGGGGTAAAGACCCAGTACTTC

V: TRBV30
J: TRBJ1-5
size: .
D: .
CDR3: CAWSHRANQPQHF
DNA: TGTGCCTGGAGTCACAGGGCGAATCAGCCCCAGCATTTT

V: TRBV3-1/TRBV3-2
J: TRBJ2-7
size: few
D: TRBD1
CDR3: CASSPGQGTYEQYF
DNA: TGTGCCAGCAGCCCAGGACAGGGGACCTACGAGCAGTACTTC

V: TRBV6-2/TRBV6-3
J: TRBJ1-6
size: .
D: .
CDR3: CASSYEGTSYNSPLHF
DNA: TGTGCCAGCAGTTACGAGGGTACCTCCTATAATTCACCCCTCCACTTT

V: TRBV19
J: TRBJ1-1
size: .
D: .
CDR3: CASSLQMNTEAFF
DNA: TGTGCCAGTAGTCTACAGATGAACACTGAAGCTTTCTTT

V: TRBV10-2
J: TRBJ1-5
size: .
D: .
CDR3: CASSEGARASNQPQHF
DNA: TGCGCCAGCAGTGAGGGTGCAAGGGCTAGCAATCAGCCCCAGCATTTT

V: TRBV10-3
J: TRBJ1-4
size: .
D: TRBD1
CDR3: CAISERQGQSEKLFF
DNA: TGTGCCATCAGTGAAAGACAGGGCCAGAGTGAAAAACTGTTTTTT

V: TRBV5-1
J: TRBJ2-6
size: .
D: .
CDR3: CASSLSVPSGANVLTF
DNA: TGCGCCAGCAGCTTATCAGTCCCCTCTGGGGCCAACGTCCTGACTTTC

V: TRBV29-1
J: TRBJ1-4
size: .
D: .
CDR3: CSVEDSDGGREKLFF
DNA: TGCAGCGTTGAAGATTCGGATGGGGGCCGAGAAAAACTGTTTTTT

V: TRBV19
J: TRBJ1-3
size: .
D: .
CDR3: CASSIEGGTTGNTIYF
DNA: TGTGCCAGTAGTATAGAGGGGGGGACAACAGGAAACACCATATATTTT

V: TRBV28
J: TRBJ1-6
size: .
D: .
CDR3: CASNPPGANSPLHF
DNA: TGTGCCAGCAACCCCCCGGGAGCAAATTCACCCCTCCACTTT

V: TRBV28
J: TRBJ1-5
size: .
D: TRBD1
CDR3: CASSGENRGGQPQHF
DNA: TGTGCCAGCAGTGGGGAAAACAGGGGAGGTCAGCCCCAGCATTTT

V: TRBV2
J: TRBJ1-2
size: .
D: .
CDR3: CASRELEYGYTF
DNA: TGTGCCAGCCGGGAACTCGAATATGGCTACACCTTC

V: TRBV28
J: TRBJ1-4
size: .
D: .
CDR3: CASSYGLRGRGEKLFF
DNA: TGTGCCAGCAGTTATGGGTTGCGGGGGCGAGGTGAAAAACTGTTTTTT

V: TRBV7-9
J: TRBJ1-1
size: few
D: .
CDR3: CASSVRGSEAFF
DNA: TGTGCCAGCAGCGTACGTGGATCTGAAGCTTTCTTT

V: TRBV10-2
J: TRBJ1-3
size: .
D: .
CDR3: CASSPGSTGNTIYF
DNA: TGCGCCAGCAGTCCAGGGAGCACTGGAAACACCATATATTTT

V: TRBV5-1
J: TRBJ1-5
size: .
D: TRBD1
CDR3: CASSPDRSNQPQHF
DNA: TGCGCCAGCAGCCCGGACAGGAGCAATCAGCCCCAGCATTTT

V: TRBV19
J: TRBJ2-5
size: few
D: TRBD2
CDR3: CASSNLAGGGLGETQYF
DNA: TGTGCCAGTAGCAATCTAGCGGGAGGAGGGTTGGGTGAGACCCAGTACTTC

V: TRBV4-1
J: TRBJ2-5
size: .
D: .
CDR3: CASSQGSGYQETQYF
DNA: TGCGCCAGCAGCCAAGGATCGGGATACCAAGAGACCCAGTACTTC

V: TRBV30
J: TRBJ2-5
size: .
D: .
CDR3: CAWNRGGAREETQYF
DNA: TGTGCCTGGAACAGGGGAGGGGCGCGGGAGGAGACCCAGTACTTC

V: TRBV6-5
J: TRBJ1-6
size: once
D: .
CDR3: CASSYSELSPLHF
DNA: TGTGCCAGCAGTTACTCGGAGCTTTCACCCCTCCACTTT

V: TRBV28
J: TRBJ1-3
size: .
D: .
CDR3: CASSVGTGNTIYF
DNA: TGTGCCAGCAGCGTTGGCACTGGAAACACCATATATTTT

V: TRBV9
J: TRBJ2-4
size: .
D: .
CDR3: CASSGSGNIQYF
DNA: TGTGCCAGCAGCGGTAGCGGAAACATTCAGTACTTC

V: TRBV6-1
J: TRBJ1-2
size: .
D: TRBD1
CDR3: CASSEPDRGDYGYTF
DNA: TGTGCCAGCAGTGAACCAGACAGGGGGGACTATGGCTACACCTTC

V: TRBV5-1
J: TRBJ1-2
size: .
D: TRBD1
CDR3: CASSDGQGYSYTF
DNA: TGCGCCAGCAGCGACGGACAGGGTTATAGCTACACCTTC

V: TRBV13
J: TRBJ2-1
size: .
D: .
CDR3: CASSLGVLHNEQFF
DNA: TGTGCCAGCAGCTTAGGGGTCCTACACAATGAGCAGTTCTTC

V: TRBV23-1
J: TRBJ2-2
size: .
D: TRBD2
CDR3: CASNYFTGTSGRWHTGELFF
DNA: TGCGCCAGCAATTATTTCACAGGGACTAGCGGGAGATGGCACACCGGGGAGCTGTTTTTT

V: TRBV2
J: TRBJ2-7
size: few
D: TRBD2
CDR3: CASSMGLGSGSGDEQYF
DNA: TGTGCCAGCAGTATGGGACTGGGTAGCGGGAGTGGGGACGAGCAGTACTTC

V: TRBV4-3
J: TRBJ1-2
size: .
D: .
CDR3: CASSQEGQPYGYTF
DNA: TGCGCCAGCAGCCAGGAAGGACAGCCCTATGGCTACACCTTC

V: TRBV11-1
J: TRBJ2-3
size: few
D: .
CDR3: CASSPRGLADTQYF
DNA: TGTGCCAGCAGCCCTCGGGGGTTGGCAGATACGCAGTATTTT

V: TRBV6-1
J: TRBJ1-6
size: .
D: .
CDR3: CASSEAGLAYNSPLHF
DNA: TGTGCCAGCAGTGAGGCGGGTTTAGCCTATAATTCACCCCTCCACTTT

V: TRBV7-7
J: TRBJ2-1
size: .
D: TRBD2
CDR3: CASSFGTSGSNEQFF
DNA: TGTGCCAGCAGCTTCGGGACTAGCGGGAGCAATGAGCAGTTCTTC

V: TRBV24-1
J: TRBJ1-5
size: .
D: .
CDR3: CATSDFHSNQPQHF
DNA: TGTGCCACCAGTGATTTCCATAGCAATCAGCCCCAGCATTTT

V: TRBV5-1
J: TRBJ2-3
size: .
D: .
CDR3: CASSLSASDTQYF
DNA: TGCGCCAGCAGCTTGTCCGCTTCAGATACGCAGTATTTT

V: TRBV5-1
J: TRBJ2-1
size: .
D: TRBD2
CDR3: CASRTSGSSYNEQFF
DNA: TGCGCCAGCAGGACTAGCGGAAGCTCCTACAATGAGCAGTTCTTC

V: TRBV29-1
J: TRBJ1-1
size: .
D: .
CDR3: CSVSSGMEYLF
DNA: TGCAGCGTGTCCTCAGGGATGGAGTATCTCTTT

V: TRBV2
J: TRBJ2-7
size: .
D: TRBD2
CDR3: CASSDKSSGNYEQYF
DNA: TGTGCCAGCAGTGATAAATCCAGCGGGAACTACGAGCAGTACTTC

V: TRBV5-8
J: TRBJ2-6
size: .
D: .
CDR3: CASSLTGGSGANVLTF
DNA: TGTGCCAGCAGCTTGACAGGCGGATCTGGGGCCAACGTCCTGACTTTC

V: TRBV9
J: TRBJ1-6
size: .
D: .
CDR3: CASSVPNSPLHF
DNA: TGTGCCAGCAGCGTCCCGAATTCACCCCTCCACTTT

V: TRBV2
J: TRBJ2-2
size: .
D: TRBD2
CDR3: CAQHSSGGSNTGELFF
DNA: TGTGCCCAGCACTCCAGCGGGGGGTCGAACACCGGGGAGCTGTTTTTT

V: TRBV6-5
J: TRBJ1-1
size: .
D: TRBD1
CDR3: CASTSDRASVGAFF
DNA: TGTGCCAGCACCTCGGACAGGGCTTCGGTGGGAGCTTTCTTT

V: TRBV7-8
J: TRBJ1-1
size: once
D: .
CDR3: CASSFYNTEAFF
DNA: TGTGCCAGCAGCTTTTATAACACTGAAGCTTTCTTT

V: TRBV18
J: TRBJ2-2
size: .
D: .
CDR3: CASSPTGSNTGELFF
DNA: TGTGCCAGCTCACCAACAGGTTCTAACACCGGGGAGCTGTTTTTT

V: TRBV21-1
J: TRBJ2-3
size: .
D: .
CDR3: CASTLRRGRGTDTQYF
DNA: TGTGCCAGCACCTTGAGACGGGGACGGGGCACAGATACGCAGTATTTT

V: TRBV7-9
J: TRBJ2-7
size: .
D: TRBD1
CDR3: CASSAGTGYEQYF
DNA: TGTGCCAGCAGCGCCGGGACAGGTTACGAGCAGTACTTC

V: TRBV24-1
J: TRBJ2-4
size: .
D: .
CDR3: CATSDPHLAKNIQYF
DNA: TGTGCCACCAGTGACCCTCATTTAGCCAAAAACATTCAGTACTTC

V: TRBV2
J: TRBJ2-5
size: .
D: .
CDR3: CASSASRETQYF
DNA: TGTGCCAGCAGCGCCAGCCGGGAGACCCAGTACTTC

V: TRBV5-1
J: TRBJ2-7
size: .
D: .
CDR3: CASSLDGGRLYEQYF
DNA: TGCGCCAGCAGCTTGGATGGGGGGAGATTGTACGAGCAGTACTTC

V: TRBV28
J: TRBJ1-5
size: .
D: TRBD1
CDR3: CASSRQGNNQPQHF
DNA: TGTGCCAGCAGCCGACAGGGCAACAATCAGCCCCAGCATTTT

V: TRBV4-2
J: TRBJ1-5
size: once
D: TRBD1
CDR3: CASSAQTGANNQPQHF
DNA: TGTGCCAGCAGCGCCCAGACAGGGGCCAACAATCAGCCCCAGCATTTT

V: TRBV28
J: TRBJ1-5
size: .
D: .
CDR3: CASRIYGSNQPQHF
DNA: TGTGCCAGCAGGATTTATGGGAGCAATCAGCCCCAGCATTTT

V: TRBV6-5
J: TRBJ1-1
size: .
D: .
CDR3: CASSYVGISSEAFF
DNA: TGTGCCAGCAGTTACGTTGGGATTAGCTCTGAAGCTTTCTTT